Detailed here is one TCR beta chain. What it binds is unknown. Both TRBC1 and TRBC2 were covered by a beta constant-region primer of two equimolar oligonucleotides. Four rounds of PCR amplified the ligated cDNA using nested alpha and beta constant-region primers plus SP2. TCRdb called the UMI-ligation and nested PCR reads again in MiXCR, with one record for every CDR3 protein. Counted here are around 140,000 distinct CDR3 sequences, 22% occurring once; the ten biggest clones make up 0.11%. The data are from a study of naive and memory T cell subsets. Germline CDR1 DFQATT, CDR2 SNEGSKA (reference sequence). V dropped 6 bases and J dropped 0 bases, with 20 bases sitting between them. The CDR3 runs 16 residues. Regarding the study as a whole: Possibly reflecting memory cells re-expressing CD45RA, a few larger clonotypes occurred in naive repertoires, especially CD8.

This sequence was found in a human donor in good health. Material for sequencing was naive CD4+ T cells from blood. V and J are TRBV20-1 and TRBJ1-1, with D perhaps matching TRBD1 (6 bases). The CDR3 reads CSAPEEAGVMNTEAFF. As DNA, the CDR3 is TGCAGTGCCCCCGAGGAGGCAGGGGTAATGAACACTGAAGCTTTCTTT.